This T cell receptor beta chain was captured by sequencing in a study of T-cell reconstitution after alpha-beta-depleted transplantation in children. Study outcomes and limitations: Several patients had high TCRbeta diversity at day 60; it came from surviving recipient T cells and thymic progenitors. Reports say that about two months after transplant, the alpha-beta T cells came out of several hundred graft clones that had expanded. Among T cells one year after transplant, newly produced cells accounted for most counts and diversity.

During its preparation, the TCRbeta library received unique molecular identifiers. TCRdb re-called the PCR reads with MiXCR, one entry per CDR3 protein. The sample records 600,000 to 700,000 distinct CDR3 sequences, about 12% being singletons. Ten or more counts support this clonotype. Its matching antigen is unknown. CDR3 length: 11 amino acids. The germline gives CDR1 DFQATT, CDR2 SNEGSKA (reference sequence). Trimming took off 3 bases at V and 3 bases at J, with 4 bases between the two ends. The J gene is TRBJ2-3, the V gene TRBV20-1; D is unclear. The material sequenced was PBMCs, taken before TCRalphabeta/CD19-depleted stem cell transplant. This TCR came from a girl aged 2 to 10 with congenital amegakaryocytic thrombocytopenia, due to receive a stem cell transplant. CDR3 DNA: TGCAGTGCTAGGATAACAGATACGCAGTATTTT. Encoded protein: CSARITDTQYF.